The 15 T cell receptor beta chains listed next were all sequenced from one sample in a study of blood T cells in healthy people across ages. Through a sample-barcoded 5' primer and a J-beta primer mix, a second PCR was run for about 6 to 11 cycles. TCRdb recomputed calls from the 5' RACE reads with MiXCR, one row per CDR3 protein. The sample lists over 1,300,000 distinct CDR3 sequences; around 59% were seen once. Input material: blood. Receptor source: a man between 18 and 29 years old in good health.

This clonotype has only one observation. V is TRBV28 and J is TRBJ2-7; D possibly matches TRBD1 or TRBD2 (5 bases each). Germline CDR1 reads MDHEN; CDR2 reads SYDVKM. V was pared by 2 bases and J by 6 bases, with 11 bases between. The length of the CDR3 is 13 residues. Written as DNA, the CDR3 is TGTGCCAGCAGTTTAATGGGACGGGGCGAGCAGTACTTC. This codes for CASSLMGRGEQYF.

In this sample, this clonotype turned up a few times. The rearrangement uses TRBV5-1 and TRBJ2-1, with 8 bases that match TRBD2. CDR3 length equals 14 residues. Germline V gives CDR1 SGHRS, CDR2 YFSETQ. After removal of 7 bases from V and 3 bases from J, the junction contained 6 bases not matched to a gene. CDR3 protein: CASEGGGLYNEQFF. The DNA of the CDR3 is TGCGCCAGCGAGGGCGGGGGGCTCTACAATGAGCAGTTCTTC.

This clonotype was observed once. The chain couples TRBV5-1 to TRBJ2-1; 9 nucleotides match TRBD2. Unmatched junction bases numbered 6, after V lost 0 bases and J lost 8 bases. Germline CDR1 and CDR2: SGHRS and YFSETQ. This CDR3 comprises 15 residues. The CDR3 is CASSLASGMLHEQFF. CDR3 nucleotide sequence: TGCGCCAGCAGCTTGGCTAGCGGGATGTTGCATGAGCAGTTCTTC. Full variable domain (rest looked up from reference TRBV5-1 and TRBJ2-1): KAGVTQTPRYLIKTRGQQVTLSCSPISGHRSVSWYQQTPGQGLQFLFEYFSETQRNKGNFPGRFSGRQFSNSRSEMNVSTLELGDSALYLCASSLASGMLHEQFFGPGTRLTVL.

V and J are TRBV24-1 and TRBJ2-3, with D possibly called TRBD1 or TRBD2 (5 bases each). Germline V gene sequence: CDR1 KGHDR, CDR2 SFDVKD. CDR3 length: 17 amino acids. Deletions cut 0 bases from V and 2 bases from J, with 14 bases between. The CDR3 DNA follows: TGTGCCACCAGTGATTTGCAAGGGCAGGGAGACACAGATACGCAGTATTTT. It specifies CATSDLQGQGDTDTQYF.

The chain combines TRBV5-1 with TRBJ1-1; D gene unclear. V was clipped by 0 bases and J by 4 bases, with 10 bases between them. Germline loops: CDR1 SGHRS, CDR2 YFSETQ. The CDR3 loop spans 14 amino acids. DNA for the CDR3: TGCGCCAGCAGCTTGGCCCCGGGATGCACTGAAGCTTTCTTT. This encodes CASSLAPGCTEAFF.

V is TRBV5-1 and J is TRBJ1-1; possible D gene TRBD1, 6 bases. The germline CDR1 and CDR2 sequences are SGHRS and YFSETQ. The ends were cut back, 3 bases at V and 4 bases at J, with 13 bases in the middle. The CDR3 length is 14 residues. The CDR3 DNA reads TGCGCCAGCAGCTCACAGGGAAGGGCCACTGAAGCTTTCTTT. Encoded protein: CASSSQGRATEAFF. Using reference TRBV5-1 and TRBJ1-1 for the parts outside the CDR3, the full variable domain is KAGVTQTPRYLIKTRGQQVTLSCSPISGHRSVSWYQQTPGQGLQFLFEYFSETQRNKGNFPGRFSGRQFSNSRSEMNVSTLELGDSALYLCASSSQGRATEAFFGQGTRLTVV.

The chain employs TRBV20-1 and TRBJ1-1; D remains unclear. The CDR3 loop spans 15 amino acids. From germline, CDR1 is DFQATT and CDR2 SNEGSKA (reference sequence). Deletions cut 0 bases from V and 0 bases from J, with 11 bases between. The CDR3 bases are TGCAGTGCTAGAGATCTGCAGAACATGAACACTGAAGCTTTCTTT. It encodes CSARDLQNMNTEAFF.

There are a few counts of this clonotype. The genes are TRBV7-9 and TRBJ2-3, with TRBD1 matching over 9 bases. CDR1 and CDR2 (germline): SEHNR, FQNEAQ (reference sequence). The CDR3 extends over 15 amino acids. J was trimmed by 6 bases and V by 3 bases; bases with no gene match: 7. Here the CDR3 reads CASSLSDRGGDTQYF. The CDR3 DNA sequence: TGTGCCAGCAGCTTGTCGGACAGGGGAGGCGATACGCAGTATTTT.

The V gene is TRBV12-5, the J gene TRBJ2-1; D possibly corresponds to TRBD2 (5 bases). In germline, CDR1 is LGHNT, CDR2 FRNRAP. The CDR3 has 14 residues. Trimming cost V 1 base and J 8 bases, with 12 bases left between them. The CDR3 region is CASGLETTGDEQFF. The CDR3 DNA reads TGTGCTAGTGGTTTGGAGACTACGGGTGATGAGCAGTTCTTC.

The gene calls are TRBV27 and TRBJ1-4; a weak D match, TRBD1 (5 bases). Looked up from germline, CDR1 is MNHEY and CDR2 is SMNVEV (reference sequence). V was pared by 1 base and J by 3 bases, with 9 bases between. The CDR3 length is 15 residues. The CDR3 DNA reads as TGTGCCAGCAGTTTATGGGCAGGGTCTAATGAAAAACTGTTTTTT. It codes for CASSLWAGSNEKLFF.

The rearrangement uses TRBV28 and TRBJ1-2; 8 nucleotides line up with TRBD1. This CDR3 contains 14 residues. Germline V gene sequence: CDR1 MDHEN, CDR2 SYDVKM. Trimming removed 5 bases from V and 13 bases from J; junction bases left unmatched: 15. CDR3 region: CASSLDRGGLSLTF. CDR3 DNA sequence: TGTGCCAGCAGTCTAGACAGGGGAGGCCTCAGCCTCACCTTC.

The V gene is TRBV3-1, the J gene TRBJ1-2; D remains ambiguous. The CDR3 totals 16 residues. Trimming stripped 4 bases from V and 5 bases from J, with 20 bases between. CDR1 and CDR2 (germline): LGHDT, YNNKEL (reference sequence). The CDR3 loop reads CASSRRTELPLYGYTF. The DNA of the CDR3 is TGTGCCAGCAGCCGCCGGACGGAGCTGCCCCTATATGGCTACACCTTC.

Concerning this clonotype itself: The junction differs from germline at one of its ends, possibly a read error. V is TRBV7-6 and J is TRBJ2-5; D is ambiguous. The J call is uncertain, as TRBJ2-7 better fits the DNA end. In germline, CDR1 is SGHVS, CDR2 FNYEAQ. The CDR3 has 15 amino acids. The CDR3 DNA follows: TGTGCTAGCAGCTTAAGTTCCAGGCGCCCTAACGAGCAGTACTTC. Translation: CASSLSSRRPNEQYF.

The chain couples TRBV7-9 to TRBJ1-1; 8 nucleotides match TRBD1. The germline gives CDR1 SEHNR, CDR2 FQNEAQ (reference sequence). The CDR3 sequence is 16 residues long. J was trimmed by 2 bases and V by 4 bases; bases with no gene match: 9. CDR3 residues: CASSSLDRGGNTEAFF. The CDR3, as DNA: TGTGCCAGCAGCTCCCTCGACAGGGGCGGAAACACTGAAGCTTTCTTT. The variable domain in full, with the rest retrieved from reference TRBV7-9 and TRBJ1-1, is DTGVSQNPRHKITKRGQNVTFRCDPISEHNRLYWYRQTLGQGPEFLTYFQNEAQLEKSRLLSDRFSAERPKGSFSTLEIQRTEQGDSAMYLCASSSLDRGGNTEAFFGQGTRLTVV.

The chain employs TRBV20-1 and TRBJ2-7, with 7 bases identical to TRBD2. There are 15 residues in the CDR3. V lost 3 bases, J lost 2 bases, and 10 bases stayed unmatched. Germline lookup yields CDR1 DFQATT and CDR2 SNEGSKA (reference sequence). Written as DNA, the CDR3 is TGCAGTGCTAGGGTTAGCAGCGGGGTTCCCTACGAGCAGTACTTC. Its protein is CSARVSSGVPYEQYF.